This is a list of T cell receptor beta chains from one sample in a study of OX40 agonist ivuxolimab in advanced cancers. Clones were sequenced by immunoSEQ multiplex PCR, and TCRdb holds only the in-frame ones, with some missing. The sample contains some 96,000 clones, about 79% of which appear only once. Sequenced here: CD4+ or CD8+ T cells sorted from blood, sampled in a trial of the OX40 agonist ivuxolimab. Receptor source: an adult with an advanced solid tumor such as melanoma, head and neck, liver or kidney cancer. The CDR3 runs from the conserved cysteine through the conserved F or W. The D gene is left open where the match is weak. Rows give clone size only sometimes, using once, few, many, or a class for an expanded clone.

j_call: TRBJ1-2
clone_size: -
v_call: TRBV7-3
d_call: -
cdr3_aa: CASSGARVPLGYTF
cdr3_nt: TGTGCCAGCAGCGGGGCCCGAGTCCCCCTGGGCTACACCTTC

j_call: TRBJ1-2
clone_size: -
v_call: TRBV5-1
d_call: -
cdr3_aa: CASREAGKDGYTF
cdr3_nt: TGCGCCAGCAGGGAGGCAGGGAAGGATGGCTACACCTTC

j_call: TRBJ2-4
clone_size: -
v_call: TRBV6-5
d_call: -
cdr3_aa: CASSSPQGDIQYF
cdr3_nt: TGTGCCAGCAGCTCGCCCCAGGGAGACATTCAGTACTTC

j_call: TRBJ1-4
clone_size: once
v_call: TRBV27
d_call: TRBD1
cdr3_aa: CASSAGQGANEKLFF
cdr3_nt: TGTGCCAGCAGTGCCGGACAGGGGGCTAATGAAAAACTGTTTTTT

j_call: TRBJ1-6
clone_size: once
v_call: TRBV6-1
d_call: -
cdr3_aa: CASSSSDSLNSPLHF
cdr3_nt: -

j_call: TRBJ1-5
clone_size: -
v_call: TRBV5-1
d_call: -
cdr3_aa: CASSLEGGANQPQHF
cdr3_nt: TGCGCCAGCAGCTTGGAGGGGGGCGCCAATCAGCCCCAGCATTTT

j_call: TRBJ2-7
clone_size: -
v_call: TRBV15
d_call: -
cdr3_aa: CATSPNRGYEQYF
cdr3_nt: TGTGCCACCAGCCCTAATCGCGGCTACGAGCAGTACTTC

j_call: TRBJ1-6
clone_size: once
v_call: TRBV7-2
d_call: -
cdr3_aa: CASSLDPTSRSPLHF
cdr3_nt: TGTGCCAGCAGCTTAGATCCAACCTCGCGTTCACCCCTCCACTTT

j_call: TRBJ1-6
clone_size: few
v_call: TRBV6-5
d_call: TRBD1
cdr3_aa: CASNRGQGRTPLHF
cdr3_nt: TGTGCCAGCAACAGGGGACAGGGACGGACACCCCTCCACTTT

j_call: TRBJ2-1
clone_size: -
v_call: TRBV11-2
d_call: TRBD2
cdr3_aa: CASSPRPFDGGSGGDEQFF
cdr3_nt: TGTGCCAGCAGCCCCCGCCCTTTTGATGGCGGGAGCGGCGGGGATGAGCAGTTCTTC

j_call: TRBJ1-5
clone_size: few
v_call: TRBV27
d_call: -
cdr3_aa: CASSLSHRAQPQHF
cdr3_nt: TGTGCCAGCAGTTTATCCCATAGGGCTCAGCCCCAGCATTTT

j_call: TRBJ2-3
clone_size: -
v_call: TRBV9
d_call: TRBD2
cdr3_aa: CASSGRTSLGTDTQYF
cdr3_nt: TGTGCCAGCAGCGGCAGGACTAGCTTAGGAACAGATACGCAGTATTTT

j_call: TRBJ1-2
clone_size: medium-sized
v_call: TRBV5-1
d_call: -
cdr3_aa: CASSLSSRGDGYTF
cdr3_nt: TGCGCCAGCAGCTTGTCGTCCAGGGGTGATGGCTACACCTTC

j_call: TRBJ2-5
clone_size: -
v_call: TRBV12-5
d_call: -
cdr3_aa: CASGLAPLLETQYF
cdr3_nt: TGTGCTAGTGGTTTGGCCCCGTTGTTGGAGACCCAGTACTTC

j_call: TRBJ1-3
clone_size: -
v_call: TRBV4-2
d_call: TRBD1
cdr3_aa: CASSQERTGPSGNTIYF
cdr3_nt: TGTGCCAGCAGCCAAGAACGGACAGGGCCCTCTGGAAACACCATATATTTT

j_call: TRBJ2-7
clone_size: -
v_call: TRBV12-5
d_call: TRBD1
cdr3_aa: CASGRQGTSYEQYF
cdr3_nt: TGTGCTAGTGGTCGACAGGGGACTTCCTACGAGCAGTACTTC

j_call: TRBJ1-3
clone_size: once
v_call: TRBV4-3
d_call: -
cdr3_aa: CASSPLAGGTNTIYF
cdr3_nt: TGCGCCAGCAGCCCCCTTGCCGGGGGCACAAACACCATATATTTT

j_call: TRBJ2-5
clone_size: -
v_call: TRBV9
d_call: -
cdr3_aa: CASSADQWETQYF
cdr3_nt: TGTGCCAGCAGCGCGGACCAATGGGAGACCCAGTACTTC

j_call: TRBJ2-4
clone_size: few
v_call: TRBV5-1
d_call: -
cdr3_aa: CASSSGQGVHIQYF
cdr3_nt: TGCGCCAGCAGCTCCGGACAAGGGGTCCACATTCAGTACTTC

j_call: TRBJ2-2
clone_size: few
v_call: TRBV2
d_call: TRBD1
cdr3_aa: CASSGEGGLNTGELFF
cdr3_nt: TGTGCCAGCAGTGGAGAAGGGGGCCTAAACACCGGGGAGCTGTTTTTT

j_call: TRBJ2-2
clone_size: few
v_call: TRBV7-2
d_call: -
cdr3_aa: CASSPTNTGELFF
cdr3_nt: TGTGCCAGCAGCCCAACGAACACCGGGGAGCTGTTTTTT

j_call: TRBJ2-7
clone_size: -
v_call: TRBV11-2
d_call: -
cdr3_aa: CASSLRHSGPYEQYF
cdr3_nt: TGTGCCAGCAGCTTACGCCATAGCGGTCCCTACGAGCAGTACTTC

j_call: TRBJ2-1
clone_size: -
v_call: TRBV9
d_call: TRBD2
cdr3_aa: CASSVGPSGRSNEQFF
cdr3_nt: TGTGCCAGCAGCGTAGGTCCCAGCGGGAGGTCAAATGAGCAGTTCTTC

j_call: TRBJ1-2
clone_size: once
v_call: TRBV7-2
d_call: -
cdr3_aa: CASSLDTVPSYGYTF
cdr3_nt: TGTGCCAGCAGCTTAGATACGGTCCCTAGCTATGGCTACACCTTC

j_call: TRBJ2-7
clone_size: few
v_call: TRBV30
d_call: -
cdr3_aa: CAWSRQINEQYF
cdr3_nt: TGTGCCTGGAGTAGGCAGATAAACGAGCAGTACTTC

j_call: TRBJ1-1
clone_size: -
v_call: TRBV7-2
d_call: -
cdr3_aa: CASSLARGYEAFF
cdr3_nt: TGTGCCAGCAGCTTAGCGCGAGGCTATGAAGCTTTCTTT

j_call: TRBJ2-1
clone_size: -
v_call: TRBV5-1
d_call: TRBD1
cdr3_aa: CASTPTRTGVLDEQFF
cdr3_nt: TGCGCCAGCACCCCCACGAGGACAGGGGTATTGGATGAGCAGTTCTTC

j_call: TRBJ2-2
clone_size: -
v_call: TRBV18
d_call: -
cdr3_aa: CASSPIRGNTGELFF
cdr3_nt: TGTGCCAGCTCACCCATCAGGGGGAACACCGGGGAGCTGTTTTTT

j_call: TRBJ2-7
clone_size: -
v_call: TRBV30
d_call: TRBD1
cdr3_aa: CAWSVVGDRNSYEQYF
cdr3_nt: TGTGCCTGGAGTGTAGTCGGGGACAGAAACAGCTACGAGCAGTACTTC

j_call: TRBJ2-3
clone_size: -
v_call: TRBV28
d_call: -
cdr3_aa: CASRKYFTDTQYF
cdr3_nt: TGTGCCAGCAGGAAGTACTTCACAGATACGCAGTATTTT

j_call: TRBJ2-1
clone_size: -
v_call: TRBV6-6
d_call: TRBD2
cdr3_aa: CATLSGGPYNEQFF
cdr3_nt: TGTGCCACCTTAAGCGGGGGGCCCTACAATGAGCAGTTCTTC

j_call: TRBJ1-2
clone_size: -
v_call: TRBV2
d_call: -
cdr3_aa: CASKAQGLGNYGYTF
cdr3_nt: TGTGCCAGCAAGGCGCAGGGTTTGGGGAACTATGGCTACACCTTC

j_call: TRBJ1-2
clone_size: -
v_call: TRBV6-5
d_call: -
cdr3_aa: CASSGLTVLGGYTF
cdr3_nt: TGTGCCAGCAGTGGCCTCACAGTTCTTGGTGGCTACACCTTC

j_call: TRBJ2-1
clone_size: few
v_call: TRBV10-2
d_call: -
cdr3_aa: CASSEAVNEQFF
cdr3_nt: TGCGCCAGCAGTGAGGCGGTCAATGAGCAGTTCTTC

j_call: TRBJ2-7
clone_size: -
v_call: TRBV6-5
d_call: -
cdr3_aa: CASRRGHSYEQYF
cdr3_nt: TGTGCCAGCAGGAGGGGCCACTCCTACGAGCAGTACTTC

j_call: TRBJ2-2
clone_size: -
v_call: TRBV5-5
d_call: -
cdr3_aa: CASSLRGGGTGELFF
cdr3_nt: TGTGCCAGCAGCTTGCGGGGTGGAGGCACCGGGGAGCTGTTTTTT

j_call: TRBJ2-7
clone_size: -
v_call: TRBV7-2
d_call: -
cdr3_aa: CASSSNYEQYF
cdr3_nt: TGTGCCAGCAGCTCTAACTACGAGCAGTACTTC

j_call: TRBJ1-2
clone_size: -
v_call: TRBV28
d_call: -
cdr3_aa: CASSLSSGAVSYGYTF
cdr3_nt: TGTGCCAGCAGTTTGAGTTCAGGGGCGGTAAGCTATGGCTACACCTTC

j_call: TRBJ2-7
clone_size: -
v_call: TRBV14
d_call: -
cdr3_aa: CASSQDDGYEQYF
cdr3_nt: TGTGCCAGCAGCCAAGACGACGGATACGAGCAGTACTTC

j_call: TRBJ1-1
clone_size: once
v_call: TRBV4-3
d_call: TRBD1
cdr3_aa: CASSQGGDSWVTEAFF
cdr3_nt: TGCGCCAGCAGCCAAGGAGGGGACAGTTGGGTCACTGAAGCTTTCTTT

j_call: TRBJ2-7
clone_size: -
v_call: TRBV4-2
d_call: -
cdr3_aa: CASSQMPGPYEQYF
cdr3_nt: TGTGCCAGCAGCCAAATGCCTGGGCCCTACGAGCAGTACTTC

j_call: TRBJ2-7
clone_size: many
v_call: TRBV28
d_call: TRBD2
cdr3_aa: CAIRRTSASYEQYF
cdr3_nt: TGTGCCATTCGTCGGACTAGCGCATCCTACGAGCAGTACTTC